This entry lists 19 T cell receptor beta chains sequenced from one sample in a study of identical twins. Via MiXCR, TCRdb re-called the 5' RACE reads, giving one row per CDR3 protein. The repertoire holds under 900,000 distinct CDR3 sequences, approximately 13% seen once, with 1.5% to 2% in the top ten. These data were also reused for a study on yellow fever vaccine responses in identical twins.

Sequenced: PBMCs. The receptors were sampled from a woman aged 18-30 years in good health.

The rearrangement uses TRBV29-1 and TRBJ2-1, with D uncertain. The V gene's germline CDR1 is SQVTM and CDR2 ANQGSEA. V was clipped by 3 bases and J by 1 base, with 10 bases between them. This CDR3 is built from 14 residues. DNA of the CDR3: TGCAGCGTTGACGGCGTCCAATCCTACAATGAGCAGTTCTTC. It yields the protein CSVDGVQSYNEQFF.

This clonotype came up a few times. The V gene is TRBV20-1, the J gene TRBJ2-4; maybe TRBD2 (5 bases). This CDR3 is built from 15 residues. V dropped 0 bases and J dropped 1 base, with 10 bases sitting between them. The V gene's germline CDR1 is DFQATT and CDR2 SNEGSKA (reference sequence). CDR3 nucleotides: TGCAGTGCTAGAGATTTCGGGGAGGCCAAAAACATTCAGTACTTC. This translates into CSARDFGEAKNIQYF.

V gene TRBV7-3 combines with J gene TRBJ2-1, with D perhaps matching TRBD2 (5 bases). CDR3 length equals 15 residues. Germline assignment: CDR1 SGHTA and CDR2 FQGTGA. The germline V and J ends were trimmed by 1 base and 7 bases, with 14 bases remaining between them. The CDR3 DNA follows: TGTGCCAGCAGCTTAAGAGGGTCGGGCGTTAATGAGCAGTTCTTC. It is translated as CASSLRGSGVNEQFF.

The chain carries TRBV12-3 or TRBV12-4 and TRBJ1-5; D is perhaps TRBD1 (5 bases). This CDR3 region has 15 residues. The V gene lost 7 bases and the J gene lost 5 bases, with 18 bases spanning the gap. The chain's CDR3 is CASKLSRDGDQPQHF. Written as DNA, the CDR3 is TGTGCCAGCAAACTATCCCGGGACGGAGATCAGCCCCAGCATTTT.

This sequence joins TRBV5-1 and TRBJ2-1, with TRBD2 matching 13 bases. The junction had 10 bases not matched to a gene; V was cut back by 0 bases and J by 4 bases. The CDR3 length is 19 residues. CDR1 and CDR2 (germline): SGHRS, YFSETQ. The CDR3 region is CASSLAKLAGGPKYNEQFF. The CDR3 bases are TGCGCCAGCAGCTTGGCAAAACTAGCGGGAGGGCCTAAGTACAATGAGCAGTTCTTC.

The chain couples TRBV12-3 or TRBV12-4 to TRBJ2-4; 8 positions match TRBD1. Trimming took 6 bases from V and 7 from J; bases not matched to a gene: 11. The CDR3 has 15 amino acids. The CDR3 bases are TGTGCCAGCAGGCCCGGACAGGGAAGAACGAACATTCAGTACTTC. It specifies CASRPGQGRTNIQYF.

This clonotype was detected only a few times. The chain couples TRBV29-1 to TRBJ2-2, with 7 bases that match TRBD1. Germline V gene data show CDR1 as SQVTM and CDR2 as ANQGSEA. Unmatched junction bases numbered 5, after V lost 3 bases and J lost 7 bases. The CDR3 runs 13 residues. The chain's CDR3 is CSVETGRIGELFF. The CDR3 DNA reads as TGCAGCGTTGAGACAGGGAGAATCGGGGAGCTGTTTTTT.

A note on this clonotype: The junction shows a germline mismatch at one end, possibly a read error. V usage is TRBV12-3 or TRBV12-4 and J usage is TRBJ2-5, with D perhaps matching TRBD2 (5 bases). The CDR3 contains 13 residues. As DNA, the CDR3 is TGTGTCAGCAGTTTGGGGAGACAAGAGACCCAGTACTTC. Amino acid sequence: CVSSLGRQETQYF.

This clonotype was recorded a few times. The J gene is TRBJ2-7, the V gene TRBV20-1; 12 bases agree with TRBD2. V lost 6 bases and J lost 0; bases outside the gene matches: 9. The germline V gene has CDR1 DFQATT and CDR2 SNEGSKA (reference sequence). CDR3 length equals 16 residues. CDR3 region: CSATGTSGLVSYEQYV. CDR3 nucleotide sequence: TGCAGTGCCACCGGGACTAGCGGGCTCGTCTCCTACGAGCAGTACGTC.

This clonotype occurred a few times. The chain employs TRBV14 and TRBJ2-1; 7 bases are shared with TRBD2. The CDR3 is 16 amino acids. After removal of 1 base from V and 4 bases from J, the junction contained 7 bases not matched to a gene. Germline values: CDR1 SGHDN, CDR2 FVKESK. The CDR3 loop reads CASSQVRAGPYNEQFF. The CDR3 region has the DNA TGTGCCAGCAGCCAAGTAAGAGCGGGACCTTACAATGAGCAGTTCTTC.

Details on this clonotype: One end of the junction is discordant with germline, which a read error may explain. The rearrangement links TRBV3-1 to TRBJ2-7, with 14 bases lining up with TRBD2. The CDR3 covers 17 residues. Germline values: CDR1 LGHDT, CDR2 YNNKEL (reference sequence). CDR3: CASCQGTSGSRSYEQYF. For the CDR3, the DNA is TGTGCCAGCTGCCAAGGGACTAGCGGGAGTCGGTCCTACGAGCAGTACTTC.

The sample holds a few counts of this clonotype. This rearrangement joins TRBV27 to TRBJ2-3, with TRBD2 matching 11 bases. V was pared by 6 bases and J by 4 bases, with 9 bases of the junction left unmatched. In germline, CDR1 is MNHEY, CDR2 SMNVEV (reference sequence). The CDR3 runs to 16 residues. In DNA form, the CDR3 reads TGTGCCAGCAGCAACCTAGCGGGGGGCGGTGCAGATACGCAGTATTTT. It yields the protein CASSNLAGGGADTQYF.

The sample holds many counts of this clonotype. The chain joins TRBV3-1 to TRBJ2-2, with 13 bases fitting TRBD2. J was trimmed by 6 bases and V by 4 bases; bases with no gene match: 5. Germline V gene lookup returns CDR1 LGHDT and CDR2 YNNKEL (reference sequence). The CDR3 is 16 residues long. This CDR3 is CASSRATSGRAGELFF. DNA for the CDR3: TGTGCCAGCAGCCGAGCAACTAGCGGGAGGGCCGGGGAGCTGTTTTTT.

The chain employs TRBV4-2 and TRBJ2-7, with a possible D match to TRBD1 (5 bases). CDR1 and CDR2 (germline): LGHNA, YNFKEQ. The CDR3 sequence is 15 residues long. The V and J ends lost 1 base and 6 bases respectively, with 16 bases between them. The CDR3 spells CASSQAQGRVGEQYF. Written as DNA, the CDR3 is TGTGCCAGCAGCCAAGCCCAGGGCAGGGTTGGCGAGCAGTACTTC.

CDR3 DNA sequence: TGTGCCAGCAGCCCTACAGGGGGTTTAGGGGGCAAATCGTACGAGCAGTACTTC. It yields the protein CASSPTGGLGGKSYEQYF. This chain connects TRBV11-1 to TRBJ2-7; TRBD1 agrees at 8 bases. CDR3 length: 18 residues. V lost 5 bases and J lost 4; bases outside the gene matches: 19. Germline loops: CDR1 SGHAT, CDR2 FQDESV (reference sequence).

Here the CDR3 reads CASSQTGITYEQYF. The CDR3 DNA is TGTGCCAGCAGCCAGACAGGGATCACCTACGAGCAGTACTTC. This chain connects TRBV28 to TRBJ2-7; 7 positions agree with TRBD1. After removal of 6 bases from V and 2 bases from J, the junction contained 7 bases not matched to a gene. Germline V gives CDR1 MDHEN, CDR2 SYDVKM. The CDR3 is made up of 14 amino acids.

V usage is TRBV20-1 and J usage is TRBJ2-5; D tentatively fits TRBD1 or TRBD2 (5 bases each). This CDR3 has 11 residues. Germline values: CDR1 DFQATT, CDR2 SNEGSKA (reference sequence). V lost 4 bases and J 4 bases, leaving 7 bases between the germline ends. CDR3 sequence: CSANGGETQYF. The CDR3 nucleotides are TGCAGTGCTAATGGGGGAGAGACCCAGTACTTC.

This clonotype was counted at least ten times. The V call is TRBV24-1, the J call TRBJ1-1; 7 bases are a match to TRBD1. The CDR3 has 12 amino acids. Trimming took 5 bases from V and 6 from J; bases not matched to a gene: 2. Germline V gene sequence: CDR1 KGHDR, CDR2 SFDVKD. CDR3 nucleotide sequence: TGTGCCACCAGTGGCACAGGGGCTGAAGCTTTCTTT. Protein: CATSGTGAEAFF.

This clonotype has more than one count but fewer than ten. This chain links TRBV7-9 with TRBJ2-2, with D perhaps matching TRBD1 or TRBD2 (5 bases each). Trimming took 1 base from V and 0 from J, leaving 9 bases between them. The CDR3 sequence is 16 residues long. Germline V lookup: CDR1 SEHNR, CDR2 FQNEAQ (reference sequence). CDR3: CASSLVGVSNTGELFF. For the CDR3, the DNA is TGTGCCAGCAGCTTAGTGGGGGTGTCGAACACCGGGGAGCTGTTTTTT.